A single sample gave rise to the 13 T cell receptor beta chains below, sequenced in a study of blood T cells in healthy people across ages. The second PCR ran about 6 to 11 cycles with a sample-barcoded 5' primer and J-beta primers. MiXCR, run by TCRdb on the 5' RACE reads, gives a single entry per CDR3 protein. The table shows 270,000 or so distinct CDR3 sequences, with 25% to 30% occurring only once. Material: blood. Receptor source: a woman between 65 and 79 years old in good health.

The genes are TRBV15 and TRBJ2-2; no reliable D call. This CDR3 spans 13 amino acids. V was shortened by 0 bases and J by 6 bases, with 5 bases between the two germline ends. Germline CDR1 reads LNHNV; CDR2 reads YYDKDF (reference sequence). CDR3 amino acids: CATSRDTSGELFF. As DNA, the CDR3 is TGTGCCACCAGCAGAGATACATCCGGGGAGCTGTTTTTT.

This rearrangement joins TRBV5-1 to TRBJ2-2, with a tentative D call TRBD1 (6 bases). The CDR3 has 15 residues. Germline V gives CDR1 SGHRS, CDR2 YFSETQ. The V and J ends lost 0 bases and 4 bases respectively, with 10 bases between them. The CDR3 here is CASSLGGQSTGELFF. CDR3 in DNA: TGCGCCAGCAGCTTGGGAGGACAGTCCACCGGGGAGCTGTTTTTT.

The J gene is TRBJ1-3, the V gene TRBV20-1; 9 nucleotides agree with TRBD1. Trimming cost V 5 bases and J 4 bases; bases outside gene matches: 6. The CDR3 covers 14 residues. The germline V gene encodes CDR1 DFQATT and CDR2 SNEGSKA (reference sequence). As DNA, the CDR3 is TGCAGTGCTTCCCCCGGGACAGGGGGAAACACCATATATTTT. Its protein product is CSASPGTGGNTIYF.

Only a few counts were recorded for this clonotype. The V call is TRBV29-1, the J call TRBJ2-5, with 8 positions matching TRBD2. In germline, CDR1 is SQVTM, CDR2 ANQGSEA. This CDR3 is 15 amino acids long. V was pared by 0 bases and J by 0 bases, with 3 bases of the junction left unmatched. CDR3 amino acids: CSVEDSGGHQETQYF. The CDR3 DNA sequence: TGCAGCGTTGAAGATTCGGGGGGGCACCAAGAGACCCAGTACTTC.

This clonotype has a count of ten or more. The chain links TRBV2 to TRBJ2-5, with a possible D match to TRBD2 (5 bases). The assigned J gene may be wrong: the sequence end matches TRBJ2-1 better. The CDR3 runs to 12 residues. Germline assignment: CDR1 SNHLY and CDR2 FYNNEI. CDR3 residues: CASSSGLAEQFF. CDR3 DNA: TGTGCCAGCAGTTCCGGACTGGCTGAGCAGTTCTTC.

In its sample, this clonotype was seen a few times. V usage is TRBV5-6 and J usage is TRBJ1-2, with 7 bases matching TRBD1. Germline V CDR1 and CDR2: SGHDT, YYEEEE. V lost 4 bases and J lost 3; bases outside the gene matches: 6. This CDR3 contains 14 residues. CDR3 loop: CASSRQGLDYGYTF. The CDR3 DNA follows: TGTGCCAGCAGCCGACAGGGTCTCGACTATGGCTACACCTTC. The whole variable domain, filled in from reference TRBV5-6 and TRBJ1-2, reads DAGVTQSPTHLIKTRGQQVTLRCSPKSGHDTVSWYQQALGQGPQFIFQYYEEEERQRGNFPDRFSGHQFPNYSSELNVNALLLGDSALYLCASSRQGLDYGYTFGSGTRLTVV.

The chain is built from TRBV7-3 and TRBJ2-7, with D perhaps assigned TRBD1 or TRBD2 (5 bases each). The germline V and J ends were trimmed by 5 bases and 5 bases, with 19 bases remaining between them. This CDR3 is 15 amino acids long. CDR1 is SGHTA and CDR2 is FQGTGA in the germline V gene. CDR3: CASSLQAGALNEQYF. CDR3 nucleotides: TGTGCCAGCAGCCTCCAGGCCGGGGCTCTAAACGAGCAGTACTTC.

V usage is TRBV20-1 and J usage is TRBJ2-6; D unresolved. Trimming shortened V by 3 bases and J by 4 bases, and 13 bases separated the two germline ends. Germline V gives CDR1 DFQATT, CDR2 SNEGSKA (reference sequence). The CDR3 totals 15 residues. The CDR3 region is CSARGGREGANVLTF. The CDR3 coding sequence is TGCAGTGCTAGGGGTGGGCGCGAAGGGGCCAACGTCCTGACTTTC.

The DNA of the CDR3 is TGCAGTGCTAGAGCCCCCCCAGAGACCCAGTACTTC. Residues: CSARAPPETQYF. The rearrangement uses TRBV20-1 and TRBJ2-5; unclear D gene. The ends were cut back, 1 base at V and 4 bases at J, with 7 bases in the middle. Germline loops: CDR1 DFQATT, CDR2 SNEGSKA (reference sequence). This CDR3 comprises 12 residues.

The chain joins TRBV2 to TRBJ2-2; 13 positions match TRBD2. The junction had 21 bases not matched to a gene; V was cut back by 4 bases and J by 1 base. CDR3 length: 23 residues. Germline-derived CDR1 and CDR2 are SNHLY and FYNNEI. CDR3 region: CASSGIPISPPGLAGRNTGELFF. The CDR3 coding sequence is TGTGCCAGCAGTGGGATTCCAATCTCACCGCCGGGACTAGCGGGGCGGAACACCGGGGAGCTGTTTTTT.

As regards this clonotype: This clone may be a read error of a much larger clone one base away. The chain has TRBV6-2 or TRBV6-3 and TRBJ2-3, with 10 nucleotides matching TRBD1. The CDR3 runs to 15 residues. CDR1 and CDR2 from the germline V gene are MNHEY and SVGEGT. The V segment lost 5 bases and the J segment 4 bases; nucleotides outside the gene matches: 6. This chain's CDR3 is CASSGGQGSSDTQYF. The DNA for the CDR3 is TGTGCCAGCAGTGGGGGACAGGGGAGCTCAGATACGCAGTATTTT.

The V and J genes are TRBV3-1 and TRBJ2-5; D is unresolved. TRBJ2-1 explains the end of the DNA better; the J call may be wrong. The CDR3 extends over 13 amino acids. Germline values: CDR1 LGHDT, CDR2 YNNKEL (reference sequence). CDR3 loop: CASSQDSTGMQFF. The CDR3 DNA is TGTGCCAGCAGCCAAGATTCAACGGGTATGCAGTTCTTC.

The rearrangement links TRBV28 to TRBJ2-1; weak D call: TRBD2 (5 bases). The germline V and J ends were trimmed by 6 bases and 7 bases, with 13 bases remaining between them. Germline CDR1 is MDHEN and CDR2 is SYDVKM. This CDR3 is built from 13 residues. CDR3 nucleotide sequence: TGTGCCAGCAGCCTAACACGGGGTAATGAGCAGTTCTTC. The encoded protein is CASSLTRGNEQFF.